The sequence of this T cell receptor beta chain was determined in a study of somatic mutations in cytotoxic T cells in rheumatoid arthritis. Study in general: After diagnosis, patient blood (about 30 ml EDTA) was drawn right away, before any treatment was given.

V was cut by 7 bases and J by 6 bases, with 15 bases left in between. This CDR3 spans 14 amino acids. Germline V gene sequence: CDR1 MNHEY, CDR2 SVGAGI. General study findings and limits: A single CD8+ clone exceeded 20% of CD8+ cells in about an eighth of the roughly 60 patients. No age-related increase in CD8+ clonality was seen in healthy controls, but one was seen in rheumatoid arthritis patients.

A remark on this clone: Its matching antigen is unknown.

CD4+ cells and CD8+ cells were each obtained through positive magnetic bead selection, and their purity was assessed by flow cytometry. Method: immunoSEQ multiplex PCR; TCRdb's copy keeps in-frame clones and lacks some. The profile shows about 11,000 clones, approximately 84% of them singletons. The chain joins TRBV6-5 to TRBJ2-2; D is perhaps TRBD1 (5 bases). Sequencing input: CD8+ T cells sorted from blood. This clonotype was sampled from a woman aged 55-70 years with rheumatoid arthritis. The CDR3 spells CASMQGPLSGELFF. Written as DNA, the CDR3 is TGTGCCAGCATGCAGGGTCCCCTATCCGGGGAGCTGTTTTTT.